The text below deals with one TCR beta chain. The entry originates in a study of T cell changes during pregnancy in multiple sclerosis. Generated by immunoSEQ multiplex PCR, the TCRdb table keeps only in-frame clones and is missing some. The sample has over 80,000 clones; approximately 90% are singletons. This CDR3 is 13 amino acids long. V lost 3 bases and J lost 3; bases outside the gene matches: 2. The germline V gene has CDR1 MNHNS and CDR2 SASEGT. The sample here was peripheral blood, taken in the second trimester of pregnancy. The V and J genes are TRBV6-1 and TRBJ2-7; TRBD1 matches 7 bases. The receptor comes from a female donor in good health, enrolled as a control in a pregnancy study. This CDR3 is CASSDWDSYEQYF. The CDR3 DNA is TGTGCCAGCAGTGACTGGGACAGCTACGAGCAGTACTTC.